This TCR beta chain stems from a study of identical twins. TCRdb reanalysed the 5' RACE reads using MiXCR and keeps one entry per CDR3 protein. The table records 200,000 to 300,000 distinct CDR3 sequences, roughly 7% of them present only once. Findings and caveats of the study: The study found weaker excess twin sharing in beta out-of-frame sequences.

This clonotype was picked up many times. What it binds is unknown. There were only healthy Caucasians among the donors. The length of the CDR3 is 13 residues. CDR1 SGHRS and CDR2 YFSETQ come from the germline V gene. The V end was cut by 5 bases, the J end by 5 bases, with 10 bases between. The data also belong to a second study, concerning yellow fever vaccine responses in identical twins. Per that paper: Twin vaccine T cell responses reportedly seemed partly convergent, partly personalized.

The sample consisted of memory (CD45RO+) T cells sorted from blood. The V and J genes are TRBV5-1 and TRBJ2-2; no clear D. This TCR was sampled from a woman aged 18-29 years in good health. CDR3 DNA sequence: TGCGCCAGCAGAAATACTCAAACCGGGGAGCTGTTTTTT. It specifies CASRNTQTGELFF.